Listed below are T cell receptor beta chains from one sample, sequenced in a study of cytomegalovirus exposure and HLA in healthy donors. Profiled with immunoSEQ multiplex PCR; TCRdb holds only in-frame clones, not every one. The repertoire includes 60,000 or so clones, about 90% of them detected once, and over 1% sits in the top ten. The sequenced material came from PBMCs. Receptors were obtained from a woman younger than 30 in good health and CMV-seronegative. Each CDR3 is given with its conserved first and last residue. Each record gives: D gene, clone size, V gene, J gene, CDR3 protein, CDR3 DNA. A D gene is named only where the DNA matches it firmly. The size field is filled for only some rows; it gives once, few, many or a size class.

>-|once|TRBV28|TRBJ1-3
CASTIRTGGAGNTIYF
TGTGCCAGCACCATAAGGACGGGGGGGGCTGGAAACACCATATATTTT
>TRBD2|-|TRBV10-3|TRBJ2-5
CAIRQPTSGANQETQYF
TGTGCCATCAGACAGCCGACTAGCGGGGCTAACCAAGAGACCCAGTACTTC
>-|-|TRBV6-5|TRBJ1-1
CASSPWDTDEAFF
TGTGCCAGCAGTCCTTGGGACACCGATGAAGCTTTCTTT
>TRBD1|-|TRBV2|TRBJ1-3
CASRGQGSGNTIYF
TGTGCCAGCAGAGGACAGGGCTCTGGAAACACCATATATTTT
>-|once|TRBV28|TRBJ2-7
CASQTRQLSYEQYF
TGTGCCAGCCAGACAAGACAGCTCTCCTACGAGCAGTACTTC
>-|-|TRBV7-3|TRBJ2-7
CASSLSGRGPYEQYF
TGTGCCAGCAGCTTAAGTGGCAGGGGACCCTACGAGCAGTACTTC
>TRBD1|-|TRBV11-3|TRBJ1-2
CASSQKPGTGFPNYGYTF
TGTGCCAGCAGCCAGAAGCCCGGGACAGGGTTCCCCAACTATGGCTACACCTTC
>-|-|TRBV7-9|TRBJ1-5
CASSHGGVNQPQHF
TGTGCCAGCAGCCACGGGGGGGTCAATCAGCCCCAGCATTTT
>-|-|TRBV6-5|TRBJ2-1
CASSYRAGENEQFF
TGTGCCAGCAGTTATAGGGCAGGGGAGAATGAGCAGTTCTTC
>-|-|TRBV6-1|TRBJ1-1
CATRPSIAVAEAFF
TGTGCCACCCGACCTAGTATAGCGGTCGCCGAAGCTTTCTTT
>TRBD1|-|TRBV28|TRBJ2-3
CASSSPGQGALTEADTQYF
TGTGCCAGCAGTTCCCCCGGACAGGGGGCGCTTACTGAAGCAGATACGCAGTATTTT
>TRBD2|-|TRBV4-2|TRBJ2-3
CASSQELAGGPDTQYF
TGTGCCAGCAGCCAGGAACTAGCGGGGGGTCCAGATACGCAGTATTTT
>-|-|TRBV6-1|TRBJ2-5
CASRTDRKETQYF
TGTGCCAGCAGGACCGACAGGAAAGAGACCCAGTACTTC
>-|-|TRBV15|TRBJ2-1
CATSRNYGFIGVYGQFF
TGTGCCACCAGCCGAAACTATGGGTTTATAGGCGTGTATGGGCAGTTCTTC
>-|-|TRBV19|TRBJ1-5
CASSLLSSLNQPQHF
TGTGCCAGTAGTCTTCTTAGCAGTCTCAATCAGCCCCAGCATTTT
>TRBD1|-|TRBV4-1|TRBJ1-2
CASSSRQGASYGYTF
TGCGCCAGCAGCTCCCGACAGGGGGCTAGCTATGGCTACACCTTC
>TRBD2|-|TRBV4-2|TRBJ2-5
CASSQDGVAGNKETQYF
TGTGCCAGCAGCCAAGATGGAGTAGCGGGGAATAAAGAGACCCAGTACTTC
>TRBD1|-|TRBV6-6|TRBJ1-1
CASSVQGFGTEAFF
TGTGCCAGCAGCGTACAGGGGTTTGGCACTGAAGCTTTCTTT
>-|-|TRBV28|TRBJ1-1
CASSQPGTEAFF
TGTGCCAGCAGTCAGCCCGGGACAGAAGCTTTCTTT
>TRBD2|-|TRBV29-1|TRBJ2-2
CSVWGGSNTGELFF
TGCAGCGTCTGGGGGGGTTCGAACACCGGGGAGCTGTTTTTT
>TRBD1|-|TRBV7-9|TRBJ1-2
CASSSGTDYGYTF
TGTGCCAGCAGCTCCGGGACAGACTATGGCTACACCTTC
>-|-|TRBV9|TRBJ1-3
CASSARVNSGNTIYF
TGTGCCAGCAGCGCCAGGGTGAACTCTGGAAACACCATATATTTT
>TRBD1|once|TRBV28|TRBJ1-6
CASRDREGPYNSPLHF
TGTGCCAGCAGGGACAGGGAGGGCCCCTATAATTCACCCCTCCACTTT
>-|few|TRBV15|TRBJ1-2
CATSSWGQYGYTF
TGTGCCACCAGTAGCTGGGGCCAGTATGGCTACACCTTC
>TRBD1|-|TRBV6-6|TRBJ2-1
CASSGQGGEQFF
TGTGCCAGCAGTGGACAGGGGGGAGAGCAGTTCTTC
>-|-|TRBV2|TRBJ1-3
CASILEGLSGNTIYF
TGTGCCAGCATCTTAGAGGGACTCTCTGGAAACACCATATATTTT
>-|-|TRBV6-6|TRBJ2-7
CASSYGTVYEQYF
TGTGCCAGCAGTTACGGGACTGTCTACGAGCAGTACTTC
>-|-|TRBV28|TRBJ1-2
CASKKTGYGYTF
TGTGCCAGCAAGAAAACAGGGTACGGCTACACCTTC
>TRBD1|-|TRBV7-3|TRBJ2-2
CASSPRDRGLTGELFF
TGTGCCAGCAGCCCTCGGGACAGGGGATTGACCGGGGAGCTGTTTTTT
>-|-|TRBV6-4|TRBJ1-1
CASSQQGNTEAFF
TGTGCCAGCAGTCAACAGGGTAACACTGAAGCTTTCTTT
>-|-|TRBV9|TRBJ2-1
CASSVVLAGNEQFF
TGTGCCAGCAGCGTAGTTCTAGCCGGCAATGAGCAGTTCTTC
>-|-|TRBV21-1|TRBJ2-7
CASSKEVSPGLQYEQYF
TGTGCCAGCAGCAAAGAGGTATCCCCGGGACTCCAATACGAGCAGTACTTC
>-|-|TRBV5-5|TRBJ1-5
CASSPGQYSNQPQHF
TGTGCCAGCAGCCCCGGACAGTATAGCAATCAGCCCCAGCATTTT
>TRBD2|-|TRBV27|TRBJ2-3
CASSLSGTTRDTDTQYF
TGTGCCAGCAGTTTATCGGGGACTACCCGTGACACAGATACGCAGTATTTT
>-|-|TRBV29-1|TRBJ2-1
CSVERRGDYNEQFF
TGCAGCGTTGAGAGGCGGGGAGACTACAATGAGCAGTTCTTC
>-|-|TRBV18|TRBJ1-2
CASSPRTLSVYGYTF
TGTGCCAGCTCACCAAGAACATTGAGCGTCTATGGCTACACCTTC
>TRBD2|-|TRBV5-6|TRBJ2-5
CASSPATSGEETQYF
TGTGCCAGCAGCCCAGCGACTAGCGGAGAAGAGACCCAGTACTTC
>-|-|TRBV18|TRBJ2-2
CASSPSDNGELFF
TGTGCCAGCTCACCTTCGGACAACGGGGAGCTGTTTTTT
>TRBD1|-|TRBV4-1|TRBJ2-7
CASSQEWGQVTYEQYF
TGCGCCAGCAGCCAGGAGTGGGGACAGGTTACCTACGAGCAGTACTTC
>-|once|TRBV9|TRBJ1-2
CASSVDSYGYTF
TGTGCCAGCAGCGTCGACAGCTATGGCTACACCTTC
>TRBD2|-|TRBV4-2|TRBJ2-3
CASSQDRGGVGSDTQYF
TGTGCCAGCAGCCAAGATCGGGGGGGGGTTGGCTCAGATACGCAGTATTTT
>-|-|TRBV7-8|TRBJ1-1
CASRPRGLNTEAFF
TGTGCCAGCCGACCGAGGGGGTTGAACACTGAAGCTTTCTTT
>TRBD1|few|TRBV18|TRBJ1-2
CASSPDRERSGNYGYTF
TGTGCCAGCTCACCGGACAGGGAGCGCTCGGGCAACTATGGCTACACCTTC
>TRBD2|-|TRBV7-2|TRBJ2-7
CASSPRAGGPGEQYF
TGTGCCAGCAGCCCGAGAGCGGGAGGGCCGGGCGAGCAGTACTTC
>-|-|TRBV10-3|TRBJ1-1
CAIMGRLNTEAFF
TGTGCCATCATGGGCAGGCTGAACACTGAAGCTTTCTTT
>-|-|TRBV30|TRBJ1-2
CAWSVRTGGYTF
TGTGCCTGGAGTGTAAGGACGGGGGGCTACACCTTC
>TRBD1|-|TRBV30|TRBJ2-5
CAWRGDSQETQYF
TGTGCCTGGAGGGGGGACAGCCAAGAGACCCAGTACTTC
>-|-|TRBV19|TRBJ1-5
CASSGGVLQPQHF
TGTGCCAGTAGTGGCGGGGTATTACAGCCCCAGCATTTT
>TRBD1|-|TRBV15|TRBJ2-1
CATSRDPRGQGSLSSYNEQFF
TGTGCCACCAGCAGAGATCCCCGGGGACAGGGGTCCTTAAGCTCCTACAATGAGCAGTTCTTC
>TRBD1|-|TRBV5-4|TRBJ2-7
CASSFSIDRDEQYF
TGTGCCAGCAGCTTCTCCATCGACAGGGACGAGCAGTACTTC
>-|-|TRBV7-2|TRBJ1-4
CASSSSATNEKLFF
TGTGCCAGCAGCTCCAGTGCAACTAATGAAAAACTGTTTTTT
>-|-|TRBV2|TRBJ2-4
CASGGIAKNIQYF
TGTGCCAGCGGGGGGATAGCCAAAAACATTCAGTACTTC
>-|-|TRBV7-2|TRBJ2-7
CASSLDLSYEQYF
TGTGCCAGCAGCTTAGATCTATCCTACGAGCAGTACTTC
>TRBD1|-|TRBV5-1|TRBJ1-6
CASSLMVQGGSPLHF
TGCGCCAGCAGCTTGATGGTACAGGGGGGCTCACCCCTCCACTTT
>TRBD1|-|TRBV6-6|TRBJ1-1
CASIKGTANTEAFF
TGTGCCAGCATTAAAGGGACAGCAAACACTGAAGCTTTCTTT
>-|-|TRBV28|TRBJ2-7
CASSFSGGSYEQYF
TGTGCCAGCAGTTTTTCAGGGGGGTCCTACGAGCAGTACTTC
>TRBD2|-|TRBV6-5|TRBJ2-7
CASSHSGSGTYEQYF
TGTGCCAGCAGTCACAGCGGGAGTGGGACCTACGAGCAGTACTTC
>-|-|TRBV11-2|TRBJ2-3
CASSLGYSGRSTDTQYF
TGTGCCAGCAGCTTAGGTTATTCGGGGAGGAGCACAGATACGCAGTATTTT
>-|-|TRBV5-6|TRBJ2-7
CASSLEPDREAYEQYF
TGTGCCAGCAGCTTGGAGCCCGACAGGGAGGCCTACGAGCAGTACTTC
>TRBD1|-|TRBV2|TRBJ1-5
CASRGQTTSNQPQHF
TGTGCCAGCAGGGGACAGACGACTAGCAATCAGCCCCAGCATTTT